This TCR beta chain was found in a study of somatic mutations in cytotoxic T cells in rheumatoid arthritis. Germline V CDR1 and CDR2: LNHDA, SQIVND (reference sequence). This CDR3 comprises 15 residues. The V and J ends lost 5 bases and 2 bases, in that order; junction bases with no gene match: 5. Positive magnetic bead selection was used to isolate CD4+ and CD8+ cells; purity was checked by flow cytometry. Assay: immunoSEQ multiplex PCR; the TCRdb copy retains only in-frame clones and omits some. The sample contains 13,000 to 15,000 clones, about 81% of which appear only once. The rearrangement uses TRBV19 and TRBJ2-3; the match to TRBD2 covers 9 bases. Sequencing was performed on CD8+ T cells sorted from blood. The TCR was taken from an adult with rheumatoid arthritis. This CDR3 is CASSVTSGYTDTQYF. CDR3 sequence (DNA): TGTGCCAGTAGTGTGACTAGCGGTTACACAGATACGCAGTATTTT. The variable domain in full, with the rest retrieved from reference TRBV19 and TRBJ2-3, is DGGITQSPKYLFRKEGQNVTLSCEQNLNHDAMYWYRQDPGQGLRLIYYSQIVNDFQKGDIAEGYSVSREKKESFPLTVTSAQKNPTAFYLCASSVTSGYTDTQYFGPGTRLTVL.